This T cell receptor (beta chain) emerged from a study of cytomegalovirus exposure and HLA in healthy donors. The length of the CDR3 is 16 residues. Trimming took off 5 bases at V and 6 bases at J, with 23 bases between the two ends. The germline V gene encodes CDR1 SGHVS and CDR2 FQNEAQ. As regards this clone: The antigen is undetermined.

Whole-study findings and limits: What was likely a sequencing artifact was a cluster of highly shared sequence variants.

The PCR had 60 Vbeta and 13 Jbeta primers. Data came from immunoSEQ multiplex PCR; TCRdb stores just in-frame clones and leaves some out. The sample lists about 160,000 clones; about three quarters were seen once. This TCR came from a woman aged 40 to 50 in good health and CMV-seronegative. The rearrangement joins TRBV7-8 to TRBJ2-7, with D perhaps matching TRBD1 (7 bases). Sequenced sample: PBMCs. This CDR3 is CASSSRQGLDPGEQYF. The CDR3 DNA reads as TGTGCCAGCAGCAGCCGACAGGGACTCGACCCGGGCGAGCAGTACTTC. Full variable domain (rest looked up from reference TRBV7-8 and TRBJ2-7): GAGVSQSPRYKVAKRGQDVALRCDPISGHVSLFWYQQALGQGPEFLTYFQNEAQLDKSGLPSDRFFAERPEGSVSTLKIQRTQQEDSAVYLCASSSRQGLDPGEQYFGPGTRLTVT.